This T cell receptor beta chain was identified during a study of vaccination effects on CD4 cells after COVID-19. Study overall: They grew a few million PBMC in each well, adding around 9 IU/ml IL-2 and 8 to 10 ug/ml peptides. Whole-study results and caveats: The study had few convalescent patients and no early post-infection timepoints.

This clone occurred a few times. Its antigen is unknown. Germline V gives CDR1 SGHDN, CDR2 FVKESK. The ends lost 7 bases at V and 4 bases at J; junction bases unmatched: 4. CDR3 length equals 13 residues. Sequencing used immunoSEQ multiplex PCR; TCRdb keeps in-frame clones, though not all of them. This sample yields about 45,000 clones, of which approximately 77% are seen a single time; 9% to 10% belongs to the top ten. Following an approximately ten-day culture, CD4+ T cells were purified. Either the mRNA-1273 or the BNT162b2 vaccine was given to participants as two doses. On day 3 and again on day 7, half the medium was replaced with IL-2 medium.

This sequence joins TRBV14 and TRBJ1-2, with TRBD1 matching 9 bases. Sequencing was performed on CD4+ T cells from PBMCs cultured without peptide, taken after COVID-19 vaccination. This TCR came from a human donor who received a COVID-19 vaccine. The CDR3 bases are TGTGCCAGCACAGTGGGACAGGGCTATGGCTACACCTTC. It is translated as CASTVGQGYGYTF.